This TCR beta chain is from a study of human T cells and chemical hapten exposure. Looking at the study overall: Alopecia universalis, totalis or areata was present in patients who were mostly female.

Time point indicated: pre-sensitization, week 0. Treatment denoted: therapeutic diphenylcyclopropenone sensitization with weekly scalp DPC. Germline V lookup: CDR1 SGHRS, CDR2 YFSETQ. The germline V and J ends were trimmed by 2 bases and 1 base, with 9 bases remaining between them. The CDR3 runs 14 residues. The sample holds one count of this clonotype. The antigen remains unidentified. Findings and caveats of the study: Because they had alopecia, donors may respond immunologically unlike healthy people. There were significantly more large CDR3 similarity clusters among expanded TCRs than among controls.

Original analysis: Sample TCR totals centred on a median of about 100,000, ranging roughly 20,000 to 750,000. TCRdb itself ran the RACE reads through MiXCR, one entry per CDR3 protein. Clone size and V and J calls follow TCRdb, not the original study. The sample holds 180,000 or so distinct CDR3 sequences, around 30% seen once. The gene calls are TRBV5-1 and TRBJ1-1, with unresolved D. The clonotype was recovered from a woman under 40 with alopecia areata. Some clones in this sample may be carry-over from other donors' samples. Sequencing was performed on whole blood, taken in connection with sensitization to the hapten diphenylcyclopropenone (DPC). CDR3 coding DNA: TGCGCCAGCAGCTTCGACTACACGAACACTGAAGCTTTCTTT. Amino acid sequence: CASSFDYTNTEAFF.